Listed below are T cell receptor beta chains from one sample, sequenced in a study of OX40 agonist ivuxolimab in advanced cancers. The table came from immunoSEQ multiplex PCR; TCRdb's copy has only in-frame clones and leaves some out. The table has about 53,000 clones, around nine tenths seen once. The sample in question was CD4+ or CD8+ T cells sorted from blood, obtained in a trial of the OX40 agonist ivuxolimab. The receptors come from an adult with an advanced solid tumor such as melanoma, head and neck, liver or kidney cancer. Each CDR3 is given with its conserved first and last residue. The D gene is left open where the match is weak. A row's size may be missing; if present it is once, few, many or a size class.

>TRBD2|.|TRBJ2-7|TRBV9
CASSVTSGTSDYEQYF
TGTGCCAGCAGCGTGACCTCCGGGACTAGCGACTACGAGCAGTACTTC
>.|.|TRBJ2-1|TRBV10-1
CASSEGILYNEQFF
TGCGCCAGCAGTGAAGGAATCCTATACAATGAGCAGTTCTTC
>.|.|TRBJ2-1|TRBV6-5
CASSGGRNEQFF
TGTGCCAGCAGCGGTGGCCGCAATGAGCAGTTCTTC
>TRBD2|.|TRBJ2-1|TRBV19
CASSISLAGWDEQFF
TGTGCCAGTAGTATAAGTCTAGCGGGGTGGGATGAGCAGTTCTTC
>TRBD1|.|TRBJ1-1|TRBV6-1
CASSVSGTGDTEAFF
TGTGCCAGCAGTGTATCCGGGACAGGGGACACTGAAGCTTTCTTT
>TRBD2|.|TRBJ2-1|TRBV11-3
CASSLGLAGVKEQFF
TGTGCCAGCAGCCTCGGACTAGCGGGAGTTAAGGAGCAGTTCTTC
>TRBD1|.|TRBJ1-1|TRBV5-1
CASSFRTGGSNTEAFF
TGCGCCAGCAGCTTTCGGACAGGCGGCTCGAACACTGAAGCTTTCTTT
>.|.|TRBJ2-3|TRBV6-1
CASSPSTDTQYF
TGTGCCAGCAGTCCAAGCACAGATACGCAGTATTTT
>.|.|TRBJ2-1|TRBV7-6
CASSLEWGAVYEQFF
TGTGCCAGCAGCTTAGAGTGGGGGGCGGTCTATGAGCAGTTCTTC
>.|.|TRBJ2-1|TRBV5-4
CASSLGWSSYNEQFF
TGTGCCAGCAGCTTGGGGTGGAGCTCCTACAATGAGCAGTTCTTC
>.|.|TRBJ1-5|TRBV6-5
CASSDEGRGQPQHF
TGTGCCAGCAGTGACGAGGGGAGGGGGCAGCCCCAGCATTTT
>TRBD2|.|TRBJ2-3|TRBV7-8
CASSSAGGVTDTQYF
TGTGCCAGCAGCTCCGCGGGGGGGGTCACAGATACGCAGTATTTT
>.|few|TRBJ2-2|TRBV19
CASSIAAANTGELFF
TGTGCCAGTAGTATAGCGGCAGCGAACACCGGGGAGCTGTTTTTT
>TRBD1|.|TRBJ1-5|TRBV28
CASSRDSNQPQHF
TGTGCCAGCAGTCGGGACAGTAATCAGCCCCAGCATTTT
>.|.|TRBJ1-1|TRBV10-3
CAISEAVGWAEAFF
TGTGCCATCAGTGAAGCTGTGGGTTGGGCTGAAGCTTTCTTT
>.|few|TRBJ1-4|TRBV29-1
CSAQTHPREKLFF
TGCAGCGCCCAGACACATCCCCGTGAAAAACTGTTTTTT
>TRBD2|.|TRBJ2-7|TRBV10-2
CASSESSTSGRYEQYF
TGCGCCAGCAGTGAGTCTAGCACTAGCGGGAGGTACGAGCAGTACTTC
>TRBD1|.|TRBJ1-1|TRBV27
CASSLTQTGLGTEAFF
TGTGCCAGCAGTCTCACTCAGACAGGGTTGGGCACTGAAGCTTTCTTT
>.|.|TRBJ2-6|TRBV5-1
CASSSQIAGANVLTF
TGCGCCAGCAGCTCACAGATAGCTGGGGCCAACGTCCTGACTTTC
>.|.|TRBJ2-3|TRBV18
CASSPPGRTTDTQYF
TGTGCCAGCTCACCACCGGGACGGACTACAGATACGCAGTATTTT
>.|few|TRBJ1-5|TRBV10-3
CAISEGEGRAGPQHF
TGTGCCATCAGTGAAGGCGAGGGTCGAGCAGGCCCCCAGCATTTT
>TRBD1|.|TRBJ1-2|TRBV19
CASRRPGGENYGYTF
TGTGCCAGTAGGCGGCCAGGGGGCGAAAACTATGGCTACACCTTC
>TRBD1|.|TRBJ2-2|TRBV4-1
CASSPQGKMQLGELFF
TGCGCCAGCAGCCCACAGGGGAAAATGCAGTTAGGGGAGCTGTTTTTT
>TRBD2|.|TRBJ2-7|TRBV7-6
CASSFLAGTYEQYF
TGTGCCAGCAGCTTTCTAGCGGGTACCTACGAGCAGTACTTC
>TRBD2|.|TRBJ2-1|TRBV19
CASSPAGLAGLEQFF
TGTGCCAGTAGTCCAGCGGGACTAGCGGGACTTGAGCAGTTCTTC
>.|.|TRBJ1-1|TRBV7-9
CASSGVAVGYTEAFF
TGTGCCAGCTCCGGGGTGGCGGTGGGGTACACTGAAGCTTTCTTT
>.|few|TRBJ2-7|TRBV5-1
CASSSSMAGRSYEQYF
TGCGCCAGCAGCTCCTCTATGGCGGGGCGATCCTACGAGCAGTACTTC
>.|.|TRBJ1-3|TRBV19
CASSIDGAGNTIYF
TGTGCCAGTAGTATCGACGGGGCTGGAAACACCATATATTTT
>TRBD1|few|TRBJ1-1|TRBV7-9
CASTRGQAEAFF
TGTGCCAGCACCAGAGGACAGGCTGAAGCTTTCTTT
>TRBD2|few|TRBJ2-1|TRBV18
CASSPLAGDSYNEQFF
TGTGCCAGCTCTCCTCTTGCGGGAGACTCCTACAATGAGCAGTTCTTC
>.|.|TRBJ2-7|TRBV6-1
CASSVQRGMPYEQYF
TGTGCCAGCAGTGTCCAACGGGGAATGCCCTACGAGCAGTACTTC
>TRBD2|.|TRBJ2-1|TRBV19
CASSILSGSSYNEQFF
TGTGCCAGTAGTATCCTTAGCGGGAGCTCCTACAATGAGCAGTTCTTC
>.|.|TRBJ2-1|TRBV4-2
CASSLRDWSVDEQFF
TGTGCCAGCAGCCTTAGGGATTGGTCGGTCGATGAGCAGTTCTTC
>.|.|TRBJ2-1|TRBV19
CASSIDGGGWHNEQFF
TGTGCCAGTAGTATAGATGGTGGGGGGTGGCACAATGAGCAGTTCTTC
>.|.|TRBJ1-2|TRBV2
CASSEQGNYGYTF
TGTGCCAGCAGTGAACAGGGTAACTATGGCTACACCTTC
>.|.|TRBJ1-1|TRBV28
CASTRGTEAFF
TGTGCCAGCACACGTGGGACTGAAGCTTTCTTT
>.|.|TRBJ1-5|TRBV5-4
CASSLGGAGQPQHF
TGTGCCAGCAGCTTGGGAGGCGCAGGGCAGCCCCAGCATTTT
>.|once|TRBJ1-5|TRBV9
CASSVDGGNQPQHF
TGTGCCAGCAGCGTAGACGGCGGCAATCAGCCCCAGCATTTT
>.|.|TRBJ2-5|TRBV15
CATRSNRGAGQETQYF
TGTGCCACCAGAAGCAACCGAGGGGCAGGACAAGAGACCCAGTACTTC
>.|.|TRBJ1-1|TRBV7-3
CASSLNPPGGGNTEAFF
TGTGCCAGCAGCTTAAATCCCCCCGGGGGAGGGAACACTGAAGCTTTCTTT
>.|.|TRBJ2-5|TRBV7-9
CASTLSGRETQYF
TGTGCCAGCACCTTGTCAGGGAGGGAGACCCAGTACTTC
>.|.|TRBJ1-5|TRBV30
CAWSPPNNPFNQPQHF
TGTGCCTGGAGTCCCCCCAACAACCCGTTCAATCAGCCCCAGCATTTT
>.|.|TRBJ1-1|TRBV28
CASSVQRNTEAFF
TGTGCCAGCAGCGTCCAGAGGAACACTGAAGCTTTCTTT
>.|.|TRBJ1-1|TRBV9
CASSVQDVIRGENTEAFF
TGTGCCAGCAGCGTGCAAGATGTGATTCGGGGGGAGAACACTGAAGCTTTCTTT
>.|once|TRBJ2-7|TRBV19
CASSPDPNYEQYF
TGTGCCAGTAGTCCAGACCCAAACTACGAGCAGTACTTC
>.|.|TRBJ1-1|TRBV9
CASSEGGRQNTEAFF
TGTGCCAGCAGCGAGGGGGGTAGACAGAACACTGAAGCTTTCTTT
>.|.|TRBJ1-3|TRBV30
CACRPGNTIYF
TGTGCCTGCCGCCCTGGAAACACCATATATTTT
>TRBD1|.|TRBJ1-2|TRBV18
CASSPPGTADYGYTF
TGTGCCAGCTCACCACCGGGGACAGCCGACTATGGCTACACCTTC
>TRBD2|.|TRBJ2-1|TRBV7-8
CASSLPLLRGGYNEQFF
TGTGCCAGCAGCTTACCGCTTTTGCGGGGGGGTTACAATGAGCAGTTCTTC
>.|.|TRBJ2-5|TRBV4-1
CASSPDPGPEETQYF
TGCGCCAGCAGCCCGGACCCAGGGCCTGAAGAGACCCAGTACTTC
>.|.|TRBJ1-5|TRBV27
CASSRDRSHQPQHF
TGTGCCAGCAGCCGTGACAGGTCCCATCAGCCCCAGCATTTT
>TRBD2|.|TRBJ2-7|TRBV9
CASSAGLAGRVYEQYF
TGTGCCAGCAGCGCCGGACTAGCGGGCCGTGTCTACGAGCAGTACTTC
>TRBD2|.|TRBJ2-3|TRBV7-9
CASSLALTGGPSTDTQYF
TGTGCCAGCAGCTTAGCTTTGACGGGAGGGCCTAGCACAGATACGCAGTATTTT
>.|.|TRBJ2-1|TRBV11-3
CASSLEEGNEQFF
TGTGCCAGCAGCTTAGAGGAGGGAAATGAGCAGTTCTTC
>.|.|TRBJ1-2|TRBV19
CASMRQGAGGYTF
TGTGCCAGTATGCGGCAAGGGGCCGGAGGCTACACCTTC
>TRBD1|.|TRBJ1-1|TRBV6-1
CASSWTGGTEAFF
TGTGCCAGCAGCTGGACAGGGGGAACTGAAGCTTTCTTT
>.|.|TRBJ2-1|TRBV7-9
CASSSKGGSYNEQFF
TGTGCCAGCAGCTCTAAAGGGGGATCCTACAATGAGCAGTTCTTC